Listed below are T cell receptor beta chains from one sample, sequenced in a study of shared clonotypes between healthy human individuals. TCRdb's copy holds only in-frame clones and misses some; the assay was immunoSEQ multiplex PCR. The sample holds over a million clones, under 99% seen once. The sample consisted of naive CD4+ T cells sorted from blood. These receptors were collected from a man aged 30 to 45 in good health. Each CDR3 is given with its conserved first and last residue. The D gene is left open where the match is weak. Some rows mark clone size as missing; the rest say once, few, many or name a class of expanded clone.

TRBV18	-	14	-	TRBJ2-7	CASSPTTGDYEQYF	TGTGCCAGCTCGCCGACTACTGGGGACTACGAGCAGTACTTC
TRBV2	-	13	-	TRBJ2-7	CASTRDTLMEQYF	TGTGCCAGCACCAGGGACACGCTTATGGAGCAGTACTTC
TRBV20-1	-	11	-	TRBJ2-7	CSARGFYEQYF	TGCAGTGCCAGGGGTTTCTACGAGCAGTACTTC
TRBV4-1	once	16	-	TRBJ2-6	CASSPPGGAGANVLTF	TGCGCCAGCAGCCCTCCCGGGGGAGCCGGGGCCAACGTCCTGACTTTC
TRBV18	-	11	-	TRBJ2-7	CASSVSYEQYF	TGTGCCAGCTCCGTTTCCTACGAGCAGTACTTC
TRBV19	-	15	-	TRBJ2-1	CASSAFWGSYNEQFF	TGTGCCAGTAGTGCCTTCTGGGGCTCCTACAATGAGCAGTTCTTC
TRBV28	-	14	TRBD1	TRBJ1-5	CASRAGGGRQPQHF	TGTGCCAGCAGGGCAGGGGGGGGACGGCAGCCCCAGCATTTT
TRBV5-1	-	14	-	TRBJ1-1	CASSLALDTPGAFF	TGCGCCAGCAGCTTGGCCTTGGACACCCCGGGAGCTTTCTTT
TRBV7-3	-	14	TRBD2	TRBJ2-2	CASSSGTNTGELFF	TGTGCCAGCTCTAGCGGAACGAACACCGGGGAGCTGTTTTTT
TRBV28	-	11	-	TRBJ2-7	CATTTPGEQYF	TGTGCCACCACCACTCCGGGCGAGCAGTACTTC
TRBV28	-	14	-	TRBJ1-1	CASSLGQLYSEAFF	TGTGCCAGCAGTTTGGGGCAACTGTATTCAGAAGCTTTCTTT
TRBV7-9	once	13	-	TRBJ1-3	CASRGGSGNTIYF	TGTGCCAGCAGGGGTGGCTCTGGAAACACCATATATTTT
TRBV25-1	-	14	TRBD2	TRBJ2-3	CASSETSGTDTQYF	TGTGCCAGCAGTGAAACTAGCGGTACAGATACGCAGTATTTT
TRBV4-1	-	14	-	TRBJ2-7	CASSQHRGVGEQYF	TGCGCCAGCAGCCAACACCGCGGAGTCGGGGAGCAGTACTTC
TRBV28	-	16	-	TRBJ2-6	CASSPLQGSGANVLTF	TGTGCCAGTAGCCCACTCCAAGGCTCTGGGGCCAACGTCCTGACTTTC
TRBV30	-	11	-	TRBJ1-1	CAWSTLNRDLF	TGTGCCTGGAGTACTCTCAACAGGGACCTCTTT
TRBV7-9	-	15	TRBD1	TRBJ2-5	CASSSRTGMGETQYF	TGTGCCAGCAGCTCACGGACAGGGATGGGCGAGACCCAGTACTTC
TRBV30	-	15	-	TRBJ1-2	CAWSLNIGQIYGYTF	TGTGCCTGGAGTCTAAATATAGGACAGATCTATGGCTACACCTTC
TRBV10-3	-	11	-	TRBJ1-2	CAINREGGYTF	TGTGCCATCAATCGGGAAGGCGGCTACACCTTC
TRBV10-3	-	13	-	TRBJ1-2	CAMRKGTLNGYTF	TGTGCCATGAGAAAGGGGACGTTGAATGGCTACACCTTC
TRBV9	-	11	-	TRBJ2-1	CASSVVGEQFF	TGTGCCAGCAGCGTAGTGGGTGAGCAGTTCTTC
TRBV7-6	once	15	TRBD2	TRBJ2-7	CASSFLAGGSAEQYF	TGTGCCAGCAGCTTTTTAGCGGGAGGTTCAGCCGAGCAGTACTTC
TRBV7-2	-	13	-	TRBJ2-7	CASSLLGAYEQYF	TGTGCCAGCAGCTTATTAGGGGCGTACGAGCAGTACTTC
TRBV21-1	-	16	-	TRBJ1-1	CASSNELGGPNTEAFF	TGTGCCAGCAGCAATGAATTAGGGGGGCCGAACACTGAAGCTTTCTTT
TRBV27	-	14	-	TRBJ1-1	CASSLVGGYTEAFF	TGTGCCAGCAGTTTAGTTGGTGGGTACACTGAAGCTTTCTTT
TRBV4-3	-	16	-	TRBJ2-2	CASSPRSVRDFGELFF	TGCGCCAGCAGCCCCAGGTCGGTTCGGGACTTCGGGGAGCTGTTTTTT
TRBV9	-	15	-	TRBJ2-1	CASSVKGSSYNEQFF	TGTGCCAGCAGCGTAAAAGGAAGCTCCTACAATGAGCAGTTCTTC
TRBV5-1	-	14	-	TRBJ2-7	CASRSLSGSSEQYF	TGCGCCAGCAGATCCCTTTCGGGGTCGAGCGAGCAGTACTTC
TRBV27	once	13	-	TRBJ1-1	CASSLNGDGEAFF	TGTGCCAGCAGTTTAAACGGAGACGGAGAAGCTTTCTTT
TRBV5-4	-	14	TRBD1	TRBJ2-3	CASRPTGVKDTQYF	TGTGCCAGCCGGCCGACAGGGGTTAAGGATACGCAGTATTTT
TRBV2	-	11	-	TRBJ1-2	CASSTFSGYTF	TGTGCCAGCAGTACCTTCTCTGGCTACACCTTC
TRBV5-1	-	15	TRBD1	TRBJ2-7	CASTPGQGQAYEQYF	TGCGCCAGCACCCCGGGACAGGGACAAGCCTACGAGCAGTACTTC
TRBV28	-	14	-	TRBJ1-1	CASSLVTGYTEAFF	TGTGCCAGCAGTTTAGTCACAGGGTACACTGAAGCTTTCTTT
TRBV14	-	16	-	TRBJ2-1	CASSQGTPTIGNEQFF	TGTGCCAGCAGCCAAGGGACTCCCACCATCGGAAATGAGCAGTTCTTC
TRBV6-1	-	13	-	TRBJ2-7	CASRAGNSYEQYF	TGTGCCAGCAGGGCAGGGAACTCCTACGAGCAGTACTTC
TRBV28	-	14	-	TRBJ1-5	CASSPIVPGQPQHF	TGTGCCAGCAGTCCAATTGTACCGGGCCAGCCCCAGCATTTT
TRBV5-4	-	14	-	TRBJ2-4	CASSLARQPHIQYF	TGTGCCAGCAGCTTGGCTCGTCAGCCTCATATTCAGTACTTC
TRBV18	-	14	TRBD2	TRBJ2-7	CASSPLAGDGEQYF	TGTGCCAGCTCACCGCTAGCGGGAGATGGAGAGCAGTACTTC
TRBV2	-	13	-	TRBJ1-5	CASSTVSNQPQHF	TGTGCCAGCAGTACAGTTAGCAATCAGCCCCAGCATTTT
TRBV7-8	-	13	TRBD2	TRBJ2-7	CASSKLAGEEQYF	TGTGCCAGCAGCAAACTAGCGGGAGAGGAGCAGTACTTC
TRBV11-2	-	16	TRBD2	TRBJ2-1	CASSSLTSGRFYEQFF	TGTGCCAGCAGCTCTCTGACTAGCGGGAGGTTCTATGAGCAGTTCTTC
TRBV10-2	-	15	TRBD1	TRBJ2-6	CASRATGAGANVLTF	TGCGCCAGCCGTGCTACAGGGGCTGGGGCCAACGTCCTGACTTTC
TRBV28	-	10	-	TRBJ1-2	CASMKVDYTF	TGTGCCAGCATGAAGGTCGACTACACCTTC
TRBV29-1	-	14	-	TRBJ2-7	CSARDRTLYYEQYF	TGCAGCGCAAGAGACAGAACCCTTTATTACGAGCAGTACTTC
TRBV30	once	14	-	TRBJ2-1	CAWSVVTTYNEQFF	TGTGCCTGGAGTGTAGTGACAACCTACAATGAGCAGTTCTTC
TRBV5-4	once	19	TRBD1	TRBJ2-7	CASSLRFGTGVLAPHEQYF	TGTGCCAGCAGCTTGAGGTTCGGGACAGGGGTACTAGCCCCCCACGAGCAGTACTTC
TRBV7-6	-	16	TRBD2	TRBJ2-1	CASSLVLSGINNEQFF	TGTGCCAGCAGCTTGGTGTTAAGCGGGATCAACAATGAGCAGTTCTTC
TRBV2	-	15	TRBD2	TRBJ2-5	CASSGIKAGGETQYF	TGTGCCAGCAGTGGGATAAAGGCGGGAGGAGAGACCCAGTACTTC
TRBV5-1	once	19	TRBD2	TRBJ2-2	CASSFGLLAGGRNTGELFF	TGCGCCAGCAGCTTCGGCCTACTAGCGGGAGGGCGAAATACCGGGGAGCTGTTTTTT
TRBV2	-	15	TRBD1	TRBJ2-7	CASRGRGDRAYEQYF	TGTGCCAGCAGGGGGAGAGGGGACAGGGCCTACGAGCAGTACTTC
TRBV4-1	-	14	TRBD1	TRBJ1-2	CASSQVRDSYGYTF	TGCGCCAGCAGCCAAGTAAGGGACAGCTATGGCTACACCTTC
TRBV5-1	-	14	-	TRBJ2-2	CASSLQGHTGELFF	TGCGCCAGCAGCTTACAAGGCCACACCGGGGAGCTGTTTTTT